This T cell receptor beta chain was documented in a study of shared clonotypes between healthy human individuals. The CDR3 spans 15 residues. Germline V lookup: CDR1 MGHRA, CDR2 YSYEKL. V lost 1 base and J 6 bases, leaving 14 bases between the germline ends. Naive-designated CD8 cells lacked CD45RO, were positively enriched for CCR7, and omitted terminally differentiated effector memory CD45RA+ cells. All donors were healthy HIV-negative adults lacking recent acute infections or vaccinations. Each cell subset's genomic DNA was divided evenly among several immunoSEQ plates. The assay was immunoSEQ multiplex PCR, and TCRdb's table has in-frame clones only and misses some. This table has 700,000 to 950,000 clones, 96% appearing once.

This sequence joins TRBV4-1 and TRBJ2-3, with D perhaps TRBD2 (6 bases). Material: naive CD8+ T cells sorted from blood. The receptor was isolated from a man younger than 40 in good health. DNA for the CDR3: TGCGCCAGCAGCCAAGTGGAGGGGCAGGTGGATACGCAGTATTTT. Translating it yields CASSQVEGQVDTQYF.